This T cell receptor beta chain came from a study of blood T cell repertoires in COVID-19. At the level of the study: The samples span acute and convalescent COVID-19 from the United States, Italy and Spain.

Assay: immunoSEQ multiplex PCR; the TCRdb copy retains only in-frame clones and omits some. The table shows fewer than 200,000 clones, with roughly 80% occurring only once. The V and J ends lost 0 bases and 2 bases respectively, with 8 bases between them. Looked up from germline, CDR1 is SGDLS and CDR2 is YYNGEE. This CDR3 contains 14 residues. The chain combines TRBV9 with TRBJ1-1; D remains unclear. The sequence was obtained from a human donor in a cohort sampled during active COVID-19. The sample was peripheral blood. CDR3 sequence (DNA): TGTGCCAGCAGCGTAGGGGCTGACAACACTGAAGCTTTCTTT. Translating gives CASSVGADNTEAFF.